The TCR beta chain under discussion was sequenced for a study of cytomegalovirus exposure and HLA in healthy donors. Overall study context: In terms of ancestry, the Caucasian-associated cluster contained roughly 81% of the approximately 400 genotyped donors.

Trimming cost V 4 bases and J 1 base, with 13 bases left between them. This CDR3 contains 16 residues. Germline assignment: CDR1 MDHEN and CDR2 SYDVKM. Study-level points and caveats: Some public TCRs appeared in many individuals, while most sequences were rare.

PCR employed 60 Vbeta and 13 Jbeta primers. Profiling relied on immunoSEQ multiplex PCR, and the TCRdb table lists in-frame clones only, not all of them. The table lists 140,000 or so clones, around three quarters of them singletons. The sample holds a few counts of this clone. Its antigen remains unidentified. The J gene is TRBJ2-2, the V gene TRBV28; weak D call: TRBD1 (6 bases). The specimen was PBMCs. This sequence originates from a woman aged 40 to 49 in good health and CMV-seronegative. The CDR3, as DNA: TGTGCCAGCAGTTCCACAGGGATGGGGAACACCGGGGAGCTGTTTTTT. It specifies CASSSTGMGNTGELFF.